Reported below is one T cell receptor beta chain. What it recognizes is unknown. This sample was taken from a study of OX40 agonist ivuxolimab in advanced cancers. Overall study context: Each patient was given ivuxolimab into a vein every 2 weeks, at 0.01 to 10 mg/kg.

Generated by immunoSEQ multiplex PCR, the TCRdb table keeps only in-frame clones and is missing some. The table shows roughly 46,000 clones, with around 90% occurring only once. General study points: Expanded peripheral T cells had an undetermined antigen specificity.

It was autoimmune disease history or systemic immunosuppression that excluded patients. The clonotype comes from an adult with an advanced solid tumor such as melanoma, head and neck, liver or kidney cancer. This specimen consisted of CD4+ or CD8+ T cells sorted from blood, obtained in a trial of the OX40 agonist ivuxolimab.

The CDR3 DNA reads TGTGCCAGCAGTTACTTGCCACAGGGGGCTGGTGAGCAGTTCTTC. It codes for CASSYLPQGAGEQFF. The genes are TRBV6-6 and TRBJ2-1, with 9 nucleotides matching TRBD1. The V gene end was trimmed by 1 base and the J gene end by 9 bases; junction bases not matched to a gene: 7. CDR1 and CDR2 from the germline V gene are MNHNY and SVGAGI (reference sequence). There are 15 residues in the CDR3.